The 30 T cell receptor beta chains listed next were all sequenced from one sample in a study of T cells in localized non-small cell lung cancer. Assay used: immunoSEQ multiplex PCR; TCRdb lists only in-frame clones, some missing. The profile shows 23,000 or so clones, about 90% of them singletons. The sample was peripheral blood, taken before any cancer treatment. The source is a male donor older than 55 with stage I squamous cell lung carcinoma.

V usage is TRBV6-5 and J usage is TRBJ1-2; the D is unclear. Germline assignment: CDR1 MNHEY and CDR2 SVGAGI. The ends were cut back, 6 bases at V and 8 bases at J, with 13 bases in the middle. The CDR3 spans 12 residues. CDR3 sequence reads: CASSPSAGGYTF. In nucleotides, the CDR3 is TGTGCCAGCAGCCCTTCAGCAGGCGGCTACACCTTC.

The chain has TRBV7-9 and TRBJ1-2; tentative D call: TRBD1 (5 bases). This CDR3 has 14 amino acids. V shed 4 bases and J shed 5 bases, with 14 bases lying between them. Per germline, CDR1 SEHNR and CDR2 FQNEAQ (reference sequence). In DNA, the CDR3 is TGTGCCAGCAGCTCGTCGGGGGTCTTATATGGCTACACCTTC. Translating it yields CASSSSGVLYGYTF.

The chain uses TRBV6-4 and TRBJ2-3, with D unresolved. Trimming cost V 6 bases and J 7 bases, with 20 bases left between them. CDR3 length: 15 residues. Germline values: CDR1 MRHNA, CDR2 SNTAGT. The CDR3 reads CASSPEMGSPNTQYF. As DNA, the CDR3 is TGTGCCAGCAGCCCCGAAATGGGTTCCCCGAATACGCAGTATTTT.

This chain uses TRBV2 with TRBJ1-5, with TRBD1 as a possible D gene (5 bases). The CDR3 is 14 amino acids. In germline, CDR1 is SNHLY, CDR2 FYNNEI. V dropped 6 bases and J dropped 0 bases, with 9 bases sitting between them. The chain's CDR3 is CASSHRYSNQPQHF. CDR3 DNA: TGTGCCAGCAGCCACAGGTATAGCAATCAGCCCCAGCATTTT.

V and J are TRBV5-1 and TRBJ2-5; the D is unclear. Germline V gene data show CDR1 as SGHRS and CDR2 as YFSETQ. This CDR3 spans 13 amino acids. V lost 0 bases and J 5 bases, leaving 8 bases between the germline ends. This CDR3 reads CASSLAGVETQYF. The CDR3 DNA reads as TGCGCCAGCAGCTTGGCTGGGGTCGAGACCCAGTACTTC. Supplemented by reference TRBV5-1 and TRBJ2-5, the full variable domain reads KAGVTQTPRYLIKTRGQQVTLSCSPISGHRSVSWYQQTPGQGLQFLFEYFSETQRNKGNFPGRFSGRQFSNSRSEMNVSTLELGDSALYLCASSLAGVETQYFGPGTRLLVL.

The gene calls are TRBV6-5 and TRBJ2-3; D gene unclear. In germline, CDR1 is MNHEY, CDR2 SVGAGI. The CDR3 has 12 amino acids. Trimming took 7 bases from V and 2 from J, leaving 7 bases between them. The CDR3 DNA reads as TGTGCCAGCAAGCCTCCCACAGATACGCAGTATTTT. Translated, it gives CASKPPTDTQYF.

The J gene is TRBJ2-7, the V gene TRBV5-1; D possibly uses TRBD1 or TRBD2 (5 bases each). The V end lost 4 bases, the J end lost 1 base, and 9 bases lay between the germline ends. The germline CDR1 and CDR2 sequences are SGHRS and YFSETQ. CDR3 length equals 13 residues. This CDR3 is CASSRDGSYEQYF. The CDR3, as DNA: TGCGCCAGCAGCCGGGACGGTTCCTACGAGCAGTACTTC.

The chain has TRBV6-5 and TRBJ2-5; D remains unclear. The V and J ends lost 5 bases and 0 bases respectively, with 7 bases between them. The CDR3 runs to 13 residues. Germline-derived CDR1 and CDR2 are MNHEY and SVGAGI. In nucleotides, the CDR3 is TGTGCCAGCAGTAACAGCAACCAAGAGACCCAGTACTTC. It translates to CASSNSNQETQYF.

The chain recombines TRBV5-8 with TRBJ2-7; tentative D call: TRBD2 (6 bases). This CDR3 has 14 amino acids. The V end lost 4 bases, the J end lost 6 bases, and 17 bases lay between the germline ends. The germline V gene encodes CDR1 SGHTS and CDR2 YDEGEE. CDR3 region: CASSPWNGRSEQYF. In DNA, the CDR3 is TGTGCCAGCAGCCCTTGGAACGGGAGAAGCGAGCAGTACTTC. Full variable domain (outside the CDR3, taken from reference TRBV5-8 and TRBJ2-7): EAGVTQSPTHLIKTRGQQATLRCSPISGHTSVYWYQQALGLGLQFLLWYDEGEERNRGNFPPRFSGRQFPNYSSELNVNALELEDSALYLCASSPWNGRSEQYFGPGTRLTVT.

The V gene is TRBV5-1, the J gene TRBJ2-5, with D tentatively TRBD1 (7 bases). The ends were cut back, 2 bases at V and 2 bases at J, with 13 bases in the middle. The CDR3 length is 15 residues. The germline V gene has CDR1 SGHRS and CDR2 YFSETQ. The CDR3 loop reads CASSLLPGGQETQYF. The CDR3 DNA reads as TGCGCCAGCAGCTTACTTCCAGGGGGGCAAGAGACCCAGTACTTC.

This chain connects TRBV6-9 to TRBJ2-7, with D unresolved. The V gene lost 4 bases and the J gene lost 3 bases, with 7 bases spanning the gap. Per germline, CDR1 MNHGY and CDR2 SVAAGI. The CDR3 totals 12 residues. The CDR3 region has the DNA TGTGCCAGCAGTTCGGATAGCTACGAGCAGTACTTC. It codes for CASSSDSYEQYF.

This sequence joins TRBV7-9 and TRBJ1-5; 8 positions agree with TRBD1. Per germline, CDR1 SEHNR and CDR2 FQNEAQ (reference sequence). The V and J ends lost 2 bases and 8 bases, in that order; junction bases with no gene match: 8. This CDR3 is 15 amino acids long. For the CDR3, the DNA is TGTGCCAGCAGCTTATTTCAGGGGGCCGGGGAGCCCCAGCATTTT. Translated, it gives CASSLFQGAGEPQHF. The variable domain in full, completed from reference TRBV7-9 and TRBJ1-5, reads DTGVSQNPRHKITKRGQNVTFRCDPISEHNRLYWYRQTLGQGPEFLTYFQNEAQLEKSRLLSDRFSAERPKGSFSTLEIQRTEQGDSAMYLCASSLFQGAGEPQHFGDGTRLSIL.

CDR3 DNA: TGTGCCAGCTCACCGGCCCGGGGTCAGGTGATAGGCAATCAGCCCCAGCATTTT. This codes for CASSPARGQVIGNQPQHF. The chain carries TRBV18 and TRBJ1-5; D is uncertain. Trimming removed 3 bases at V and 2 bases at J, with 20 bases between. This CDR3 contains 18 residues. Per the germline V gene, CDR1 is KGHSH and CDR2 is LQKENI. The full variable domain, its missing parts supplied by reference TRBV18 and TRBJ1-5, is NAGVMQNPRHLVRRRGQEARLRCSPMKGHSHVYWYRQLPEEGLKFMVYLQKENIIDESGMPKERFSAEFPKEGPSILRIQQVVRGDSAAYFCASSPARGQVIGNQPQHFGDGTRLSIL.

The genes are TRBV30 and TRBJ1-2, with 8 bases aligning to TRBD1. CDR3 length: 17 residues. V shed 0 bases, J shed 4 bases, and the junction held 13 bases outside the gene matches. The V gene's germline CDR1 is GTSNPN and CDR2 SVGIG (reference sequence). The CDR3 region is CAWSVRGDRRFSYGYTF. The CDR3 nucleotides read TGTGCCTGGAGTGTACGGGGGGACAGGAGATTTTCCTATGGCTACACCTTC.

This clone appeared once. The genes are TRBV7-9 and TRBJ2-3; D call uncertain. Per germline, CDR1 SEHNR and CDR2 FQNEAQ (reference sequence). The CDR3 loop spans 12 amino acids. Trimming removed 5 bases from V and 3 bases from J, with 6 bases in between. As DNA, the CDR3 is TGTGCCAGCAGCCTGCTGACAGATACGCAGTATTTT. Encoded protein: CASSLLTDTQYF.

This chain links TRBV6-5 with TRBJ1-1; no clear D. CDR1 MNHEY and CDR2 SVGAGI come from the germline V gene. The V end was cut by 5 bases, the J end by 1 base, with 8 bases between. The CDR3 has 13 amino acids. The CDR3 DNA follows: TGTGCCAGCAGTCAAGGACGGAACACTGAAGCTTTCTTT. It codes for CASSQGRNTEAFF.

This chain links TRBV5-1 with TRBJ2-7; no clear D gene. The V gene lost 0 bases and the J gene lost 5 bases, with 6 bases spanning the gap. The CDR3 loop spans 12 amino acids. Germline CDR1 and CDR2: SGHRS and YFSETQ. CDR3 sequence reads: CASSLGVNEQYF. In DNA, the CDR3 is TGCGCCAGCAGCTTGGGGGTCAACGAGCAGTACTTC.

The rearrangement uses TRBV5-1 and TRBJ2-2; tentative D call: TRBD2 (5 bases). The germline CDR1 and CDR2 sequences are SGHRS and YFSETQ. The CDR3 is 15 residues long. Trimming left V 7 bases short and J 1 base short, with 14 bases between. The CDR3 DNA reads as TGCGCCAGCCATAGAGGGCTTCTGAACACCGGGGAGCTGTTTTTT. This gives the protein CASHRGLLNTGELFF.

Only a few counts were recorded for this clone. The chain carries TRBV10-3 and TRBJ1-1, with D hard to call. Trimming took 7 bases from V and 1 from J, leaving 10 bases between them. There are 13 residues in the CDR3. CDR1 is ENHRY, CDR2 SYGVKD, per germline. The CDR3 DNA follows: TGTGCCATCAAAGATCAAGGGAACACTGAAGCTTTCTTT. This gives the protein CAIKDQGNTEAFF.

This chain joins TRBV2 and TRBJ1-4; 10 nucleotides line up with TRBD1. V was clipped by 5 bases and J by 7 bases; unmatched bases: 10. The CDR3 length is 16 residues. Germline-derived CDR1 and CDR2 are SNHLY and FYNNEI. The CDR3 loop reads CASSNFGTGVGEKLFF. As DNA, the CDR3 is TGTGCCAGCAGTAATTTCGGGACAGGGGTGGGTGAAAAACTGTTTTTT.

The chain couples TRBV5-1 to TRBJ1-4; TRBD1 aligns across 9 bases. Germline CDR1 reads SGHRS; CDR2 reads YFSETQ. Germline trimming cut 1 base from V and 5 bases from J; bases unmatched to any gene: 12. The CDR3 runs 18 residues. The CDR3 DNA follows: TGCGCCAGCAGCTTGTGGGGGACAGGGCGATCGGTAAATGAAAAACTGTTTTTT. This sequence encodes CASSLWGTGRSVNEKLFF.

The rearrangement joins TRBV7-9 to TRBJ1-2, with D possibly matching TRBD1 (5 bases). Per germline, CDR1 SEHNR and CDR2 FQNEAQ (reference sequence). V lost 0 bases and J 4 bases, leaving 6 bases between the germline ends. There are 13 residues in the CDR3. The CDR3 loop reads CASSLAGTYGYTF. The CDR3 bases are TGTGCCAGCAGCTTAGCCGGGACCTATGGCTACACCTTC.

J is TRBJ2-6 and V is TRBV5-1, with unresolved D. V lost 3 bases and J 1 base, leaving 11 bases between the germline ends. The CDR3 totals 16 residues. The germline gives CDR1 SGHRS, CDR2 YFSETQ. CDR3 loop: CASSSLGVSGANVLTF. The CDR3 coding sequence is TGCGCCAGCAGCTCCCTAGGAGTTTCTGGGGCCAACGTCCTGACTTTC.

The J gene is TRBJ1-5, the V gene TRBV6-6; the D gene is possibly TRBD1 (6 bases). The V end was cut by 6 bases, the J end by 1 base, with 13 bases between. This CDR3 comprises 15 residues. Per the germline V gene, CDR1 is MNHNY and CDR2 is SVGAGI (reference sequence). The CDR3 loop is CASRLSRGSNQPQHF. In DNA form, the CDR3 reads TGTGCCAGCAGACTTAGCAGGGGAAGCAATCAGCCCCAGCATTTT.

Comments on this clone: The sample has other DNA sequences that encode this CDR3 too. The V gene is TRBV6-5, the J gene TRBJ2-7, with D possibly being TRBD2 (6 bases). The CDR3 is made up of 14 amino acids. CDR1 is MNHEY and CDR2 is SVGAGI in the germline V gene. Trimming took 2 bases from V and 4 from J, leaving 12 bases between them. CDR3: CASSYGSGRYEQYF. For the CDR3, the DNA is TGTGCCAGCAGTTACGGTAGCGGAAGGTACGAGCAGTACTTC.

The J gene is TRBJ2-7, the V gene TRBV6-6, with 7 bases identical to TRBD1. The V and J ends lost 6 bases and 5 bases, in that order; junction bases with no gene match: 4. From germline, CDR1 is MNHNY and CDR2 SVGAGI (reference sequence). This CDR3 contains 12 residues. The DNA for the CDR3 is TGTGCCAGCAGGACCCAGGGGGACGAGCAGTACTTC. Its protein product is CASRTQGDEQYF.

The gene calls are TRBV6-5 and TRBJ1-5; D is perhaps TRBD1 (6 bases). The CDR3 is 12 amino acids. V was cut by 6 bases and J by 4 bases, with 7 bases left in between. Germline V gene lookup returns CDR1 MNHEY and CDR2 SVGAGI. The CDR3 bases are TGTGCCAGCAGAGGACAGAATCAGCCCCAGCATTTT. This codes for CASRGQNQPQHF.

The chain couples TRBV29-1 to TRBJ2-1; TRBD2 aligns across 14 bases. Germline assignment: CDR1 SQVTM and CDR2 ANQGSEA. After removal of 4 bases from V and 4 bases from J, the junction contained 0 bases not matched to a gene. This CDR3 comprises 14 residues. The CDR3 DNA is TGCAGCGTTGGGACTAGCGGGGGGTACAATGAGCAGTTCTTC. Protein product: CSVGTSGGYNEQFF.

The V gene is TRBV11-3, the J gene TRBJ2-1, with 7 bases lining up with TRBD2. Germline V gives CDR1 SGHNT, CDR2 YENEEA. The CDR3 has 13 amino acids. Trimming at V came to 6 bases and at J to 10 bases, leaving 9 bases not matched to a gene. CDR3 bases: TGTGCCAGCAGTATTACGGGGGGAGGAGAGCAGTTCTTC. This translates into CASSITGGGEQFF.

This chain joins TRBV7-9 and TRBJ2-7; D is tentatively TRBD1 or TRBD2 (7 bases each). This CDR3 is 16 amino acids long. Trimming cost V 5 bases and J 6 bases, with 23 bases left between them. Germline CDR1 reads SEHNR; CDR2 reads FQNEAQ (reference sequence). CDR3 coding DNA: TGTGCCAGCAGCCCCGGGGGAGGGGGCGTAGTAGGCGAGCAGTACTTC. Encoded protein: CASSPGGGGVVGEQYF.